This T cell receptor beta chain was identified during a study of T cells in tumors and immune-related adverse events (dated by TCRdb to about 2021). Of note for this clone: What antigen it recognizes has not been identified. Per-nucleotide qualities are absent, and no much larger clonotype sits a single base away.

Using the immunoSEQ assay, the TCR beta locus was amplified and sequenced, producing bulk TCR Vbeta CDR3 data. Under the source paper's analysis protocol: CDR3s were excluded if they were non-productive, were shorter than 7 amino acids, or did not start with C or end with F/W. Only specimens with at least 1000 reads were analysed, and clonotypes were defined at the amino acid level. Clonality was computed as 1 minus Pielou's evenness. To equalize library sizes, abundance-weighted random subsampling with replacement was performed and repeated 100 times so that 95% confidence intervals could be reported. The Morisita overlap index was used to quantify repertoire overlap, and the top 40 clones in each specimen were examined for overlap with the irAE. TCRdb took this table from immuneACCESS and kept in-frame rearrangements with V and J called. Such tables lack part of the clones; where checked against another copy, unresolved V genes explain under half of the gap, and the rest is unexplained. V and J calls and clone size are given by that table; D and trimming were obtained from the DNA. The sample contains about 2,500 clones, about four fifths of them found a single time. In total, the top ten clones hold around 7% of the sample.

The treatment or condition label here, explained by the study, means: nivolumab (PD-1 blockade) given before sampling. The DNeasy Blood and Tissue Kit was used to extract DNA from formalin-fixed paraffin-embedded specimens. The junction shows trimming of 8 bases on V and 8 bases on J, plus 12 bases between the germline ends. The germline V gene supplies CDR1 MNHGY and CDR2 SAAAGT. Its CDR3 holds 11 amino acids, cysteine through phenylalanine. Just the 33-base CDR3 DNA is kept, in frame starting at base 1. This sequence uses TRBV6-8 and TRBJ1-2; no D gene is confidently identified. The clonotype comes from a female donor with metastatic renal cell carcinoma. The sample consisted of tumor tissue, taken from a patient treated with anti-PD-1 therapy. The CDR3 protein is CASFSRGGYTF. The nucleotide sequence is TGTGCCAGCTTTAGTAGAGGGGGCTACACCTTC.